This passage covers 18 T cell receptor beta chains from one sample sequenced in a study of PD-L1 blockade in urothelial cancer. Produced via immunoSEQ multiplex PCR; TCRdb's table is partial and in-frame only. In the table there are thousands of clones, approximately 35% of which are singletons. Here the sequenced sample was tumor tissue, taken before atezolizumab (anti-PD-L1) treatment. These TCRs come from a man aged 60 to 69 with urothelial cancer.

This clone was seen only a few times. The chain combines TRBV19 with TRBJ2-2; TRBD1 is a possible D gene (6 bases). The ends were cut back, 7 bases at V and 1 base at J, with 13 bases in the middle. This CDR3 has 15 amino acids. CDR1 is LNHDA and CDR2 is SQIVND in the germline V gene (reference sequence). In DNA form, the CDR3 reads TGTGCCAGTACTTTCGGGACACGGAACACCGGGGAGCTGTTTTTT. Amino acid sequence: CASTFGTRNTGELFF.

The rearrangement uses TRBV14 and TRBJ2-7; 10 bases match TRBD2. With 1 base clipped from V and 6 bases from J, the junction kept 6 bases outside the gene matches. The CDR3 is made up of 15 amino acids. Per germline, CDR1 SGHDN and CDR2 FVKESK. The CDR3 bases are TGTGCCAGCAGCCAAGTCGCTAGCGGGGGTGTCGAGCAGTACTTC. Amino acids: CASSQVASGGVEQYF.

The chain has TRBV10-3 and TRBJ2-7; tentatively, D is TRBD2 (5 bases). The germline V gene has CDR1 ENHRY and CDR2 SYGVKD. This CDR3 is 15 amino acids long. The CDR3 reads CASSEPALGTDEQYF. DNA for the CDR3: TGTGCTAGCAGCGAGCCGGCACTAGGTACCGACGAGCAGTACTTC.

This clone has more than one count but fewer than ten. The rearrangement uses TRBV6-8 and TRBJ2-7; D gene ambiguous. The CDR3 spans 13 residues. V lost 6 bases and J lost 1, with 10 bases in between. Per germline, CDR1 MNHGY and CDR2 SAAAGT. The CDR3 loop reads CASSPRNSYEQYF. In DNA, the CDR3 is TGTGCCAGCAGCCCTCGCAATTCCTACGAGCAGTACTTC.

This clone was recorded once. CDR3 nucleotides: TGTGCCAGCAGTTCCGGCGGGGATGATGGGACCCAGTACTTC. Its translation is CASSSGGDDGTQYF. J is TRBJ2-5 and V is TRBV28, with D possibly being TRBD2 (6 bases). The CDR3 loop spans 14 amino acids. CDR1 and CDR2 (germline): MDHEN, SYDVKM. Trimming stripped 4 bases from V and 7 bases from J, with 16 bases between. Together with reference TRBV28 and TRBJ2-5, the CDR3 gives the full variable domain: DVKVTQSSRYLVKRTGEKVFLECVQDMDHENMFWYRQDPGLGLRLIYFSYDVKMKEKGDIPEGYSVSREKKERFSLILESASTNQTSMYLCASSSGGDDGTQYFGPGTRLLVL.

This clone has only a few counts. The rearrangement uses TRBV6-8 and TRBJ1-2; D is uncertain. Germline-derived CDR1 and CDR2 are MNHGY and SAAAGT. This CDR3 region has 13 residues. Trimming removed 4 bases from V and 4 bases from J, with 10 bases in between. CDR3 bases: TGTGCCAGCAGTTTAGATAGGTTCTATGGCTACACCTTC. Encoded protein: CASSLDRFYGYTF.

The chain links TRBV6-7 to TRBJ1-5; no clear D gene. TRBV6-7 is an ORF, and what it does is uncertain. Trimming cost V 4 bases and J 0 bases, with 4 bases left between them. The CDR3 runs 13 residues. DNA for the CDR3: TGTGCCAGCAGTTTATCTAGCAATCAGCCCCAGCATTTT. Amino acid sequence: CASSLSSNQPQHF.

V gene TRBV28 combines with J gene TRBJ1-5; 8 bases are a match to TRBD1. The junction had 5 bases not matched to a gene; V was cut back by 3 bases and J by 1 base. The CDR3 spans 16 residues. Per the germline V gene, CDR1 is MDHEN and CDR2 is SYDVKM. The CDR3 region is CASSFSGGGSNQPQHF. For the CDR3, the DNA is TGTGCCAGCAGTTTTTCAGGGGGCGGGAGCAATCAGCCCCAGCATTTT.

This clone appeared once. The genes are TRBV28 and TRBJ1-5; TRBD1 matches 11 bases. The junction had 0 bases not matched to a gene; V was cut back by 3 bases and J by 2 bases. This CDR3 has 15 amino acids. From germline, CDR1 is MDHEN and CDR2 SYDVKM. CDR3 bases: TGTGCCAGCAGTTTGGGACAGGGGGGCAATCAGCCCCAGCATTTT. It encodes CASSLGQGGNQPQHF.

The CDR3 DNA reads as TGTGCCAGCCCCCTCGACACTAAGCAAGATACGCAGTATTTT. Protein: CASPLDTKQDTQYF. V and J are TRBV6-8 and TRBJ2-3; D is undetermined. Germline V CDR1 and CDR2: MNHGY, SAAAGT. V lost 8 bases and J 5 bases, leaving 17 bases between the germline ends. CDR3 length: 14 residues.

This chain connects TRBV5-1 to TRBJ1-1; D is unresolved. Germline V gene sequence: CDR1 SGHRS, CDR2 YFSETQ. V gave up 0 bases and J gave up 6 bases, with 12 bases separating them. This CDR3 spans 14 amino acids. The CDR3 region has the DNA TGCGCCAGCAGCTTGGGACGCGGGGAGGCTGAAGCTTTCTTT. This translates into CASSLGRGEAEAFF.

This clone was observed once. The rearrangement joins TRBV28 to TRBJ1-2; 8 bases line up with TRBD1. J was trimmed by 2 bases and V by 6 bases; bases with no gene match: 11. The germline gives CDR1 MDHEN, CDR2 SYDVKM. The CDR3 is 16 amino acids. The CDR3 DNA reads TGTGCCAGCAGCGGTGACGACAGGGGCCGAAACTATGGCTACACCTTC. It specifies CASSGDDRGRNYGYTF.

The chain employs TRBV15 and TRBJ2-5; 9 nucleotides align to TRBD2. The J segment lost 5 bases and the V segment lost 1 base, leaving 8 bases of the junction unmatched. Germline CDR1 LNHNV, CDR2 YYDKDF (reference sequence). The CDR3 contains 16 residues. The CDR3 region is CATSRGIAGDRETQYF. The CDR3 DNA is TGTGCCACCAGCAGAGGGATAGCGGGAGATCGGGAGACCCAGTACTTC.

This sequence joins TRBV10-2 and TRBJ2-1; D is possibly TRBD2 (6 bases). Germline V gene lookup returns CDR1 WSHSY and CDR2 SAAADI. CDR3 length equals 15 residues. V dropped 9 bases and J dropped 2 bases, with 17 bases sitting between them. CDR3: CASREWDSTYNEQFF. The CDR3 coding sequence is TGCGCCAGTAGAGAGTGGGACTCCACCTACAATGAGCAGTTCTTC.

A note on this clone: The junction departs from the called germline gene at one end, perhaps through a read error. The chain joins TRBV5-1 to TRBJ2-3; 8 nucleotides line up with TRBD1. This CDR3 comprises 16 residues. Per germline, CDR1 SGHRS and CDR2 YFSETQ. The CDR3 nucleotides are TGCGCCAGCAGCTTTGGGGCAGGGGGCCTCTCAGAAACGCAGTATTTT. Protein product: CASSFGAGGLSETQYF.

This clone was counted between two and nine times. The rearrangement joins TRBV18 to TRBJ2-3; D is unresolved. Trimming removed 2 bases at V and 3 bases at J, with 3 bases between. Germline CDR1 reads KGHSH; CDR2 reads LQKENI. The length of the CDR3 is 12 residues. CDR3 region: CASSPRTDTQYF. The CDR3 coding sequence is TGTGCCAGCTCACCAAGAACAGATACGCAGTATTTT.

The chain employs TRBV9 and TRBJ2-7; 7 bases fit TRBD2. CDR1 is SGDLS, CDR2 YYNGEE, per germline. The length of the CDR3 is 13 residues. Trimming removed 3 bases from V and 3 bases from J; junction bases left unmatched: 3. The CDR3 here is CASSAGGFYEQYF. The CDR3, as DNA: TGTGCCAGCAGCGCGGGGGGATTCTACGAGCAGTACTTC.

This clone was observed once. This chain uses TRBV28 with TRBJ2-7; the match to TRBD1 covers 10 bases. The CDR3 consists of 15 residues. Trimming took 9 bases from V and 6 from J; bases not matched to a gene: 14. The germline V gene encodes CDR1 MDHEN and CDR2 SYDVKM. The CDR3 loop is CASYSPGQGSGEQYF. Here the CDR3 DNA reads TGTGCCAGTTATTCTCCGGGACAGGGGTCCGGCGAGCAGTACTTC.